This T cell receptor beta chain derives from a study of T cells in Graves' hyperthyroidism and ophthalmopathy. TCR beta CDR3 sequences were amplified from RNA transcripts. Researchers ran a first-round RT-PCR on the TCR CDR3 using the HTBI primer set. One entry per CDR3 protein, called by TCRdb with MiXCR from the multiplex PCR reads. The sample has approximately 360,000 distinct CDR3 sequences, 15% to 18% seen once. This clonotype was counted ten times or more. This CDR3 region has 13 residues. The V end lost 1 base, the J end lost 4 bases, and 7 bases lay between the germline ends. The germline V gene has CDR1 SGHVS and CDR2 FQNEAQ.

The sequencing sample was made of blood. The TCR originated in a woman aged 18-29 years with Graves' hyperthyroidism that later progressed to Graves' ophthalmopathy. The chain links TRBV7-8 to TRBJ2-5; D is unclear. The CDR3 here is CASSLGGIETQYF. CDR3 nucleotides: TGTGCCAGCAGCTTAGGTGGCATAGAGACCCAGTACTTC.